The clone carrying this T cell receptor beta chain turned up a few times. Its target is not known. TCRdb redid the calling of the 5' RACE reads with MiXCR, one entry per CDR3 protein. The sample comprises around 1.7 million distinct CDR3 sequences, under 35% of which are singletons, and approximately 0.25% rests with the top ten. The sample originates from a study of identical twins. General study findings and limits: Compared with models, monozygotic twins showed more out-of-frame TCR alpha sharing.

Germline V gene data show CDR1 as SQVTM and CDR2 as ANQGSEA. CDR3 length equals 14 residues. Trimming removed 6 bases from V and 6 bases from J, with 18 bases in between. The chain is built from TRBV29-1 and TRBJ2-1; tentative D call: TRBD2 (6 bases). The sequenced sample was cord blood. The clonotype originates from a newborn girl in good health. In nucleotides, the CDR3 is TGCAGCGTGACGCGGTGGGGGGTGGCCAATGAGCAGTTCTTC. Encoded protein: CSVTRWGVANEQFF.